These T cell receptor beta chains were read from a single sample in a study of blood T cell repertoires in COVID-19. Libraries were prepared by immunoSEQ multiplex PCR; TCRdb keeps only in-frame clonotypes and omits some of them. The table has approximately 90,000 clones, 75% to 90% seen once. The material sequenced was peripheral blood. All receptors come from a woman in her 70s with acute or convalescent COVID-19. Each CDR3 is given with its conserved first and last residue. The D gene is left open where the match is weak. The size entry is marked missing in some rows and otherwise reads once, few, many or a size class.

d_call	j_call	clone_size	v_call	cdr3_aa	cdr3_nt
TRBD1	TRBJ1-3	-	TRBV18	CASSGQGISGNTIYF	TGTGCCAGCTCCGGACAGGGGATCTCTGGAAACACCATATATTTT
TRBD1	TRBJ1-5	-	TRBV5-5	CASSLDRGDQPQHF	TGTGCCAGCAGCTTGGACAGGGGAGACCAGCCCCAGCATTTT
TRBD2	TRBJ2-5	-	TRBV18	CASSPPGLASETQYF	TGTGCCAGCTCACCGCCGGGACTAGCATCAGAGACCCAGTACTTC
-	TRBJ1-2	-	TRBV7-2	CASSLGGQTYGYTF	TGTGCCAGCAGCTTAGGTGGGCAGACATATGGCTACACCTTC
TRBD1	TRBJ2-5	-	TRBV27	CASSFSWAGGRSETQYF	TGTGCCAGCAGTTTTTCGTGGGCAGGGGGACGGTCGGAGACCCAGTACTTC
-	TRBJ2-7	-	TRBV18	CASSPRHLYEQYF	TGTGCCAGCTCACCGCGGCACCTATACGAGCAGTACTTC
TRBD1	TRBJ1-2	few	TRBV29-1	CSVSGGRSTYGYTF	TGCAGCGTTTCAGGGGGAAGGTCAACCTATGGCTACACCTTC
TRBD2	TRBJ2-1	-	TRBV6-5	CASSTLAGGLNEQFF	TGTGCCAGCAGTACTTTAGCGGGGGGGCTTAATGAGCAGTTCTTC
TRBD2	TRBJ2-7	-	TRBV11-2	CASSPNMGPYSGRVEQYF	TGTGCCAGCAGCCCCAACATGGGACCATATAGCGGGAGGGTCGAGCAGTACTTC
-	TRBJ2-5	-	TRBV27	CASSPSLAGVQETQYF	TGTGCCAGCAGTCCATCATTGGCAGGGGTCCAAGAGACCCAGTACTTC
-	TRBJ1-2	-	TRBV7-9	CASSFPPRTANYGYTF	TGTGCCAGCAGCTTCCCTCCGCGGACAGCTAACTATGGCTACACCTTC
TRBD1	TRBJ1-2	-	TRBV5-1	CASSSGQGRSGYTF	TGCGCCAGCAGCTCCGGACAGGGGAGGAGTGGCTACACCTTC
TRBD1	TRBJ1-2	once	TRBV6-5	CASSYQSRGRRGYTF	TGTGCCAGCAGTTACCAATCCAGGGGGCGGAGGGGCTACACCTTC
-	TRBJ2-2	-	TRBV18	CASSPSGLNTGELFF	TGTGCCAGCTCACCAAGCGGCTTGAACACCGGGGAGCTGTTTTTT
TRBD1	TRBJ1-6	-	TRBV10-3	CAISESGDRGTSPLHF	TGTGCCATCAGTGAGTCGGGGGACAGGGGGACCTCACCCCTCCACTTT
-	TRBJ1-1	-	TRBV11-2	CASSRDERALNTEAFF	TGTGCCAGCAGCAGAGATGAGCGGGCGTTGAACACTGAAGCTTTCTTT
-	TRBJ2-3	-	TRBV6-1	CASSEVWGVSTGTDTQYF	TGTGCCAGCAGTGAAGTCTGGGGAGTTTCCACTGGCACAGATACGCAGTATTTT
-	TRBJ2-1	-	TRBV24-1	CATSGWEWGNEQFF	TGTGCCACCAGTGGGTGGGAGTGGGGCAATGAGCAGTTCTTC
-	TRBJ2-2	-	TRBV7-9	CASSLVGALELFF	TGTGCCAGCAGCTTAGTTGGAGCTCTCGAGCTGTTTTTT
TRBD2	TRBJ2-7	-	TRBV5-7	CASSSGLAGGRVPYEQYF	TGTGCCAGCAGCTCGGGTCTAGCGGGTGGGAGGGTGCCCTACGAGCAGTACTTC
TRBD2	TRBJ2-7	-	TRBV7-8	CASRDDGLAGVQYF	TGTGCCAGCAGAGACGACGGACTAGCGGGAGTGCAGTACTTC
TRBD1	TRBJ2-1	-	TRBV6-4	CASSDSTGGNEQFF	TGTGCCAGCAGTGACTCGACAGGGGGCAATGAGCAGTTCTTC
-	TRBJ1-3	-	TRBV10-1	CASSESPGGVDFSGNTIYF	TGCGCCAGCAGTGAGTCCCCAGGAGGTGTGGACTTCTCTGGAAACACCATATATTTT
TRBD1	TRBJ1-5	-	TRBV19	CASSIDRGTNQPQHF	TGTGCCAGTAGCATCGACAGGGGGACAAATCAGCCCCAGCATTTT
TRBD1	TRBJ1-1	-	TRBV28	CASSPRTGAEAFF	TGTGCCAGCAGTCCCCGTACAGGGGCTGAAGCTTTCTTT
-	TRBJ1-4	-	TRBV6-5	CASSYSVTREKLFF	TGTGCCAGCAGTTACAGTGTCACCCGGGAAAAACTGTTTTTT
-	TRBJ2-2	-	TRBV9	CASRGGTNTGELFF	TGTGCCAGCAGAGGCGGGACGAACACCGGGGAGCTGTTTTTT
TRBD2	TRBJ2-5	-	TRBV19	CASSSRGSLAGNKETQYF	TGTGCCAGTAGCTCCCGGGGTAGCCTAGCGGGGAATAAAGAGACCCAGTACTTC
-	TRBJ2-2	-	TRBV18	CASSPPWHNTGELFF	TGTGCCAGCTCACCACCGTGGCACAACACCGGGGAGCTGTTTTTT
TRBD1	TRBJ1-2	few	TRBV6-5	CASSYYQGAGYGYTF	TGTGCCAGCAGTTACTACCAGGGGGCCGGCTATGGCTACACCTTC
-	TRBJ1-1	-	TRBV7-9	CASSLSPGQPEAFF	TGTGCCAGCAGCTTATCCCCAGGGCAACCTGAAGCTTTCTTT
-	TRBJ2-3	-	TRBV27	CASSFRGNTQYF	TGTGCCAGCAGTTTTAGGGGGAATACGCAGTATTTT
-	TRBJ1-1	-	TRBV28	CASERRLSNTEAFF	TGTGCCAGCGAGCGGAGGCTATCGAACACTGAAGCTTTCTTT
TRBD2	TRBJ2-1	-	TRBV6-5	CASSGLAGGRNEQFF	TGTGCCAGCAGCGGACTAGCGGGAGGGAGGAATGAGCAGTTCTTC
TRBD1	TRBJ1-3	-	TRBV5-1	CASSSLDRSSGNTIYF	TGCGCCAGCAGCTCCCTGGACAGGAGCTCAGGAAACACCATATATTTT
-	TRBJ2-5	-	TRBV7-8	CASSSAASSSQYF	TGTGCCAGCAGCTCCGCGGCCAGCTCGTCCCAGTACTTC
-	TRBJ1-1	-	TRBV27	CASSFIGASNTEAFF	TGTGCCAGCAGTTTCATAGGGGCGTCGAACACTGAAGCTTTCTTT
TRBD1	TRBJ1-1	-	TRBV5-1	CASSLGTGGNTEAFF	TGCGCCAGCAGCTTGGGGACAGGGGGGAACACTGAAGCTTTCTTT
TRBD2	TRBJ2-2	-	TRBV4-1	CASSQGRGGGAGELFF	TGCGCCAGCAGCCAAGGGCGTGGCGGGGGGGCCGGGGAGCTGTTTTTT
TRBD1	TRBJ1-2	-	TRBV5-6	CASSSRTGYYYGYTF	TGTGCCAGCAGCTCTCGGACAGGATACTACTATGGCTACACCTTC
TRBD1	TRBJ1-5	-	TRBV29-1	CSVQQGAGSNQPQHF	TGCAGCGTTCAACAGGGGGCGGGTAGCAATCAGCCCCAGCATTTT
-	TRBJ2-7	-	TRBV19	CASSPQGVTKYEQYF	TGTGCCAGTAGTCCACAGGGAGTTACCAAGTACGAGCAGTACTTC
-	TRBJ1-6	-	TRBV5-1	CASSLAGQGNSPLHF	TGCGCCAGCAGCTTGGCCGGTCAGGGGAATTCACCCCTCCACTTT
TRBD1	TRBJ1-2	-	TRBV18	CASSLQGAGGYTF	TGTGCCAGCTCACTACAGGGGGCAGGTGGCTACACCTTC
-	TRBJ2-7	-	TRBV9	CASSVGAGGSLYEQYF	TGTGCCAGCAGCGTAGGAGCAGGGGGGAGCCTCTACGAGCAGTACTTC